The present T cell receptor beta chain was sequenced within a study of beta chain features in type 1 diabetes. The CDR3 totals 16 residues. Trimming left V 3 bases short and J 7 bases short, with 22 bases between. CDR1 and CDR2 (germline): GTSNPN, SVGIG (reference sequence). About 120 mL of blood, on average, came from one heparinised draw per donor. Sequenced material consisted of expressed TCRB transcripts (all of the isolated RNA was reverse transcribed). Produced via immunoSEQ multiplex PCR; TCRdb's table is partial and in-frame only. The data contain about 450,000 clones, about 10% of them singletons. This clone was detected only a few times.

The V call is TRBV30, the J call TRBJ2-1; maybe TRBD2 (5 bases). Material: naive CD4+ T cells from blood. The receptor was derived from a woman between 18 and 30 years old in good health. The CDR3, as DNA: TGTGCCTGGAGCTCCCCGGACGGAGGTTCTGGGAATGAGCAGTTCTTC. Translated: CAWSSPDGGSGNEQFF.